One sample yielded the 20 T cell receptor beta chains listed below, sequenced in a study of cytomegalovirus exposure and HLA in healthy donors. 13 Jbeta primers and 60 Vbeta primers were used for the PCR. Profiling relied on immunoSEQ multiplex PCR, and the TCRdb table lists in-frame clones only, not all of them. Altogether roughly 150,000 clones are present, nearly 10% being singletons, with the ten largest covering under 2%. The sequencing sample was made of PBMCs. The source of these receptors is a man over 45 in good health and CMV-seronegative.

V usage is TRBV5-6 and J usage is TRBJ2-7, with 8 bases fitting TRBD2. Trimming cost V 3 bases and J 6 bases; bases outside gene matches: 2. This CDR3 comprises 12 residues. Germline CDR1 reads SGHDT; CDR2 reads YYEEEE. CDR3: CASSSLAGEQYF. CDR3 bases: TGTGCCAGCAGCTCCCTAGCGGGCGAGCAGTACTTC.

This clone has only a few counts. V is TRBV28 and J is TRBJ1-1, with unresolved D. This CDR3 has 14 residues. Germline CDR1 reads MDHEN; CDR2 reads SYDVKM. With 1 base removed from V and 3 bases from J, the gap between germline ends came to 9 bases. In DNA form, the CDR3 reads TGTGCCAGCAGTTTATACGACGGAGACACTGAAGCTTTCTTT. This codes for CASSLYDGDTEAFF.

J is TRBJ2-2 and V is TRBV5-1, with TRBD2 identical over 9 bases. Germline-derived CDR1 and CDR2 are SGHRS and YFSETQ. V was clipped by 2 bases and J by 5 bases; unmatched bases: 4. The CDR3 contains 15 residues. The CDR3 DNA sequence: TGCGCCAGCAGCTTAGCGGGAGGCTTAACCGGGGAGCTGTTTTTT. Its protein product is CASSLAGGLTGELFF.

The gene calls are TRBV5-1 and TRBJ2-3, with TRBD1 as a possible D gene (6 bases). The V gene lost 4 bases and the J gene lost 0 bases, with 15 bases spanning the gap. The V gene's germline CDR1 is SGHRS and CDR2 YFSETQ. This CDR3 has 16 residues. The CDR3 DNA sequence: TGCGCCAGCAGCGTGGGTGCTGGGGGCAGCACAGATACGCAGTATTTT. Residues: CASSVGAGGSTDTQYF.

This clone was recorded a few times. V usage is TRBV5-1 and J usage is TRBJ2-1; D unresolved. The ends were cut back, 2 bases at V and 0 bases at J, with 12 bases in the middle. Germline lookup yields CDR1 SGHRS and CDR2 YFSETQ. The CDR3 is 16 residues long. In nucleotides, the CDR3 is TGCGCCAGCAGCTTACCCACCATGAGCTCCTACAATGAGCAGTTCTTC. It translates to CASSLPTMSSYNEQFF.

For this clone: Within the sample, other DNA sequences also encode this same CDR3. The chain employs TRBV5-1 and TRBJ2-5; 7 bases are shared with TRBD2. Trimming at V came to 1 base and at J to 4 bases, leaving 4 bases not matched to a gene. Per the germline V gene, CDR1 is SGHRS and CDR2 is YFSETQ. The CDR3 covers 14 residues. The CDR3 nucleotides are TGCGCCAGCAGCTTGTCGGGAGGTCGAGAGACCCAGTACTTC. Translated: CASSLSGGRETQYF. Full variable domain (missing parts from reference TRBV5-1 and TRBJ2-5): KAGVTQTPRYLIKTRGQQVTLSCSPISGHRSVSWYQQTPGQGLQFLFEYFSETQRNKGNFPGRFSGRQFSNSRSEMNVSTLELGDSALYLCASSLSGGRETQYFGPGTRLLVL.

Remarks on this clone: Germline is not matched at one junction end, which may reflect a read error. CDR3 residues: CASSLSGGAVYEQFF. The DNA for the CDR3 is TGTGCTAGCAGCCTTAGCGGGGGGGCCGTTTATGAGCAGTTCTTC. V gene TRBV7-7 combines with J gene TRBJ2-1, with 11 bases matching TRBD2. Germline lookup yields CDR1 SSHAT and CDR2 FNYEAQ (reference sequence). The CDR3 has 15 residues.

This clone was counted between two and nine times. The chain uses TRBV2 and TRBJ2-2, with TRBD1 identical over 9 bases. CDR3 size: 17 residues. Germline CDR1 reads SNHLY; CDR2 reads FYNNEI. With V trimmed by 6 bases and J by 3 bases, 11 bases remained unmatched. The CDR3, as DNA: TGTGCCAGCAGGGAGACAGGGGGAGGTACGGACACCGGGGAGCTGTTTTTT. Translation: CASRETGGGTDTGELFF.

This clone showed up just a few times. The chain carries TRBV2 and TRBJ1-5; D unresolved. The CDR3 extends over 15 amino acids. From germline, CDR1 is SNHLY and CDR2 FYNNEI. The V end lost 3 bases, the J end lost 0 bases, and 9 bases lay between the germline ends. CDR3 sequence: CASSDGPNSNQPQHF. In DNA, the CDR3 is TGTGCCAGCAGTGATGGCCCGAATAGCAATCAGCCCCAGCATTTT.

About this clone itself: One end of the junction does not line up with germline, which may come from a read error. The V and J genes are TRBV7-9 and TRBJ1-2; 9 positions agree with TRBD1. CDR1 is SEHNR and CDR2 is FQNEAQ in the germline V gene (reference sequence). The CDR3 length is 13 residues. CDR3 bases: TGTGCCAGGAGCTTAGGGGGACAGGGCCGCTACACCTTC. Residues: CARSLGGQGRYTF.

There are a few counts of this clone. The chain recombines TRBV20-1 with TRBJ2-7; TRBD2 aligns across 7 bases. CDR3 length equals 11 residues. The V and J ends lost 6 bases and 4 bases, in that order; junction bases with no gene match: 3. The germline CDR1 and CDR2 sequences are DFQATT and SNEGSKA (reference sequence). The CDR3 nucleotides read TGCAGTGCCAGGACTAGTTACGAGCAGTACTTC. Translation: CSARTSYEQYF.

This clone has just a few counts. The V and J genes are TRBV2 and TRBJ2-7; TRBD1 agrees at 10 bases. V was pared by 6 bases and J by 4 bases, with 9 bases of the junction left unmatched. Germline assignment: CDR1 SNHLY and CDR2 FYNNEI. The CDR3 has 15 residues. The CDR3 bases are TGTGCCAGCAGGGCACACCGGGACAGGGGTTACGAGCAGTACTTC. It translates to CASRAHRDRGYEQYF.

The rearrangement joins TRBV6-6 to TRBJ1-1; D is perhaps TRBD1 (5 bases). From germline, CDR1 is MNHNY and CDR2 SVGAGI (reference sequence). This CDR3 comprises 12 residues. Trimming stripped 7 bases from V and 6 bases from J, with 12 bases between. CDR3 DNA: TGTGCCAGCACTGCAGGGAGGGCTGAAGCTTTCTTT. Its translation is CASTAGRAEAFF.

This clone occurred a few times. This chain joins TRBV6-1 and TRBJ1-5; possible D gene TRBD1, 5 bases. CDR1 is MNHNS and CDR2 is SASEGT in the germline V gene. The CDR3 runs 13 residues. V was trimmed by 2 bases and J by 5 bases, leaving 7 bases between them. The DNA for the CDR3 is TGTGCCAGCAGTGAACAGGGTCATCAGCCCCAGCATTTT. It yields the protein CASSEQGHQPQHF.

The J gene is TRBJ2-7, the V gene TRBV28; 7 bases line up with TRBD1. The germline V gene has CDR1 MDHEN and CDR2 SYDVKM. The CDR3 is 13 amino acids. Trimming at V came to 5 bases and at J to 5 bases, leaving 6 bases not matched to a gene. CDR3 in DNA: TGTGCCAGCAGTCCCGGGACAGTGGACGAGCAGTACTTC. This encodes CASSPGTVDEQYF.

The chain combines TRBV7-9 with TRBJ2-2; D is perhaps TRBD1 (6 bases). The V end lost 8 bases, the J end lost 1 base, and 17 bases lay between the germline ends. The CDR3 has 16 amino acids. Germline assignment: CDR1 SEHNR and CDR2 FQNEAQ (reference sequence). DNA for the CDR3: TGTGCCAGCCCCACGGGTGCAGGGGTGAACACCGGGGAGCTGTTTTTT. Encoded protein: CASPTGAGVNTGELFF.

The rearrangement uses TRBV5-4 and TRBJ2-1; 10 bases fit TRBD2. The CDR3 runs to 17 residues. After removal of 0 bases from V and 7 bases from J, the junction contained 10 bases not matched to a gene. CDR1 SGHNT and CDR2 YYREEE come from the germline V gene (reference sequence). The CDR3 spells CASSLASGGAGRNEQFF. For the CDR3, the DNA is TGTGCCAGCAGCTTGGCCAGCGGGGGGGCTGGGAGGAATGAGCAGTTCTTC.

This clone was seen a handful of times. The rearrangement uses TRBV5-1 and TRBJ2-3, with 9 nucleotides matching TRBD2. The CDR3 totals 16 residues. Germline V lookup: CDR1 SGHRS, CDR2 YFSETQ. Trimming at V came to 4 bases and at J to 5 bases, leaving 11 bases not matched to a gene. The CDR3 DNA is TGCGCCAGCAGCCTCCGGTATAGCGGGGGCAAAGATACGCAGTATTTT. Translating it yields CASSLRYSGGKDTQYF.

In its sample, this clone was seen a few times. J is TRBJ2-5 and V is TRBV5-4, with D maybe TRBD2 (6 bases). The CDR3 consists of 14 residues. The V end lost 2 bases, the J end lost 5 bases, and 13 bases lay between the germline ends. The germline V gene encodes CDR1 SGHNT and CDR2 YYREEE (reference sequence). For the CDR3, the DNA is TGTGCCAGCAGCTTACAACTAGCCGGTGAGACCCAGTACTTC. It is translated as CASSLQLAGETQYF.

This clone was picked up a small number of times. The V gene is TRBV5-1, the J gene TRBJ2-5; D possibly corresponds to TRBD1 (6 bases). The CDR3 length is 14 residues. Trimming removed 5 bases from V and 5 bases from J, with 16 bases in between. The V gene's germline CDR1 is SGHRS and CDR2 YFSETQ. CDR3 nucleotides: TGCGCCAGCAGACACCCTACTAGGGGGGAGACCCAGTACTTC. Amino acids: CASRHPTRGETQYF.